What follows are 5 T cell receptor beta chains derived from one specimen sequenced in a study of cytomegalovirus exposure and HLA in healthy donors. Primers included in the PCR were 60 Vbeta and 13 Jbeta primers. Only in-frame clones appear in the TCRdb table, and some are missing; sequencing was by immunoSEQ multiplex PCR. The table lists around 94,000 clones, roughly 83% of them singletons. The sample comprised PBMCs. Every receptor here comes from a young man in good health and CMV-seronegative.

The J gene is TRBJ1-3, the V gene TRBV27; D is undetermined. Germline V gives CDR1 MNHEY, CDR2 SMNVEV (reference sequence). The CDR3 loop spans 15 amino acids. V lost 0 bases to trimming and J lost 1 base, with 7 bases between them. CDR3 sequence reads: CASSLSRDSGNTIYF. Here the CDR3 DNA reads TGTGCCAGCAGTTTATCGCGCGATTCTGGAAACACCATATATTTT.

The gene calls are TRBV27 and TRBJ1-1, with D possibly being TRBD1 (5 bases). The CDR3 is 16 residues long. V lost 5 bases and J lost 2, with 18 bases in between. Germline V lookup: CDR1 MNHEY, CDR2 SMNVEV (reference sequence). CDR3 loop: CASSIIWSQGNTEAFF. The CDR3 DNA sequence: TGTGCCAGCAGTATCATCTGGTCGCAGGGAAACACTGAAGCTTTCTTT.

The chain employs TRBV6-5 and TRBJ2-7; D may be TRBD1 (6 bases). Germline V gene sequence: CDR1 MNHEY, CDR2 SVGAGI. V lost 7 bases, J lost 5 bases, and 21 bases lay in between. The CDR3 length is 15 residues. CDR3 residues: CASTPTMGARNEQYF. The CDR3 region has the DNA TGTGCCAGCACTCCTACGATGGGGGCGAGGAACGAGCAGTACTTC.

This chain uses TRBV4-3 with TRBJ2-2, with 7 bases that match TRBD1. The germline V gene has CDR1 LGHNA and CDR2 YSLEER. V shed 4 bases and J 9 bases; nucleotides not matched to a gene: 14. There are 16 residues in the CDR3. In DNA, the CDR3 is TGCGCCAGCAGCCTCCAGGGACAGCATACCGGCCGGGAGCTGTTTTTT. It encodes CASSLQGQHTGRELFF.

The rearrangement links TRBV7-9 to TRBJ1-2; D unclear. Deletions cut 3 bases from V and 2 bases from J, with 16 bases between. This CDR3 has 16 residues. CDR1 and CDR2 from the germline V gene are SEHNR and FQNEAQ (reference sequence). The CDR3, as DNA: TGTGCCAGCAGCTTTTTACCCCCCCGAGGGAACTATGGCTACACCTTC. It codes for CASSFLPPRGNYGYTF.